This T cell receptor (beta chain) was obtained from a study of T-cell memory formation after mild COVID-19. Whole-study results and caveats: Contracting CD8+ clones were enriched in EMRA, CD4+ mainly in CM and EM.

The CDR3 loop spans 13 amino acids. V dropped 2 bases and J dropped 4; count of bases not matched to a gene: 2. MiXCR, applied by TCRdb to the 5' RACE reads, yields one record per CDR3 protein. The table shows roughly 310,000 distinct CDR3 sequences, with roughly 15% occurring only once. This clonotype was seen a handful of times. What it recognizes is unknown. Sequenced input: PBMCs or a T cell subset sorted from them (not recorded which). V and J are TRBV23-1 and TRBJ2-7; 7 bases fit TRBD1. TRBV23-1 falls under the ORF class, with uncertain function. This receptor was obtained from a man between 18 and 29 years old who had mild COVID-19 (a few samples of this study predate the infection). Cell type and time point are not known. CDR3 protein: CASSQGRGYEQYV. CDR3 in DNA: TGCGCCAGCAGTCAAGGCAGGGGGTACGAGCAGTACGTC.